Reported below is one T cell receptor (beta chain). The data derive from a study of blood T cell repertoires in COVID-19. The protocol was immunoSEQ multiplex PCR, while the TCRdb copy is restricted to in-frame clones and leaves out a portion. The sample includes about 440,000 clones, about 91% of them seen just once. In germline, CDR1 is KGHSH, CDR2 LQKENI. CDR3 length: 17 residues. V was trimmed by 3 bases and J by 0 bases, leaving 17 bases between them. The TCR was taken from a woman in her 50s with COVID-19, enrolled during active disease. The material sequenced was peripheral blood. The chain recombines TRBV18 with TRBJ1-2; possible D gene TRBD1, 5 bases. The CDR3 DNA reads TGTGCCAGCTCACCCGACTCGGGGGGTTTGACTAACTATGGCTACACCTTC. This encodes CASSPDSGGLTNYGYTF.